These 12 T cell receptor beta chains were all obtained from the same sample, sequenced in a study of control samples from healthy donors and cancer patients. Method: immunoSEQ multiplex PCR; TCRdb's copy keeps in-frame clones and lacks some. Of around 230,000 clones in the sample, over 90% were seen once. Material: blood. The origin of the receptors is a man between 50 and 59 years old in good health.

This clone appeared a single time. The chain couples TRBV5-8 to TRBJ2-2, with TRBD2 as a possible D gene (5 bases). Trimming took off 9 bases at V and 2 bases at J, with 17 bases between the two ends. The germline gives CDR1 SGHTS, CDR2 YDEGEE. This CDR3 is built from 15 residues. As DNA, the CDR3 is TGTGCCACCCCAGGCCGGGATAAAAACACCGGGGAGCTGTTTTTT. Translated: CATPGRDKNTGELFF.

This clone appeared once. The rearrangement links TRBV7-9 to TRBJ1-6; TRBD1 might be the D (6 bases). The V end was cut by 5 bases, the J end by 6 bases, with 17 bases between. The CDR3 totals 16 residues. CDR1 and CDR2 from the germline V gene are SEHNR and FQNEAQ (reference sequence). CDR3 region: CASSPDRPQGNSPLHF. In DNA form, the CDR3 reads TGTGCCAGCAGCCCAGACAGGCCTCAGGGTAATTCACCCCTCCACTTT.

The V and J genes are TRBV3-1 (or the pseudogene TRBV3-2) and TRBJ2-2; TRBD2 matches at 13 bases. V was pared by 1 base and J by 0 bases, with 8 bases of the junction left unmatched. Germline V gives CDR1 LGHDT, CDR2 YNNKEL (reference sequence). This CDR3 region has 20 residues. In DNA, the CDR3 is TGTGCCAGCAGCCAAGCCGGGGGGACTAGCGGGGCCGCGAACACCGGGGAGCTGTTTTTT. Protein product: CASSQAGGTSGAANTGELFF.

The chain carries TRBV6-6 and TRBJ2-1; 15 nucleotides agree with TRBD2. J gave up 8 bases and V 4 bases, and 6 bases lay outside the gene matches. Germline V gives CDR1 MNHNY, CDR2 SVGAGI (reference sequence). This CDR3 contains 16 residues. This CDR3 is CASSFGTSGGRYEQFF. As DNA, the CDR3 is TGTGCCAGCAGTTTTGGGACTAGCGGGGGGAGGTATGAGCAGTTCTTC.

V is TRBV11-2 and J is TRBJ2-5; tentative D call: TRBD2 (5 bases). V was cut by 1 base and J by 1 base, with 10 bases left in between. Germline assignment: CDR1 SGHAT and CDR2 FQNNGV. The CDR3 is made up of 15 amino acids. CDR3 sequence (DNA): TGTGCCAGCAGCTTAGGGAGGACGGTCCAAGAGACCCAGTACTTC. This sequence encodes CASSLGRTVQETQYF.

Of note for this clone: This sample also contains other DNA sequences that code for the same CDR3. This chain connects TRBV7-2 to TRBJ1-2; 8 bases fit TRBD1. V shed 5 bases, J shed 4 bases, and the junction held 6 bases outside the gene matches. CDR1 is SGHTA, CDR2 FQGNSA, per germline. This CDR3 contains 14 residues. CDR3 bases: TGTGCCAGCAGCCCGCGACAGGGGAGCTATGGCTACACCTTC. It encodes CASSPRQGSYGYTF.

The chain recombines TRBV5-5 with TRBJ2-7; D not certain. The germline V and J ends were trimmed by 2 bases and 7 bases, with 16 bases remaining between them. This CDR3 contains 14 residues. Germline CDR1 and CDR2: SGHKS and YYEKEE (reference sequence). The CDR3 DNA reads TGTGCCAGCAGCTTAGATCCCGCCGTAGGTGAGCAGTACGTC. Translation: CASSLDPAVGEQYV.

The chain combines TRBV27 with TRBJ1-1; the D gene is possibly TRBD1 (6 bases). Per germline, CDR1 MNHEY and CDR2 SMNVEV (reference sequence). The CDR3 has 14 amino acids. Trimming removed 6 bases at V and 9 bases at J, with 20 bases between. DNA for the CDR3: TGTGCCAGCAGCCCGGACAGTTCCTCTCGGAAAGCTTTCTTT. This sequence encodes CASSPDSSSRKAFF.

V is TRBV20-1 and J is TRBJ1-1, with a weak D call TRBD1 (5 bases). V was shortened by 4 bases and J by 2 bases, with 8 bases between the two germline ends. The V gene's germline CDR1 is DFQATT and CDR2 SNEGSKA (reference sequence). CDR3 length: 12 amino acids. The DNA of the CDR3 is TGCAGTGCTAATGACAGAAACACTGAAGCTTTCTTT. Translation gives CSANDRNTEAFF.

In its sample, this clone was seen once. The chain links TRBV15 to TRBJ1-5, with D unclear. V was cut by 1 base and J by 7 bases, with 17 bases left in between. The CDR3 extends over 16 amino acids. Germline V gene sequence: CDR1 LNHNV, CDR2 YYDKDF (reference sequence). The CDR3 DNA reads TGTGCCACCAGCAGAGTTTCGGCGTCCGGGGAACAGCCCCAGCATTTT. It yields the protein CATSRVSASGEQPQHF. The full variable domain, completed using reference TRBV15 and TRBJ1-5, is DAMVIQNPRYQVTQFGKPVTLSCSQTLNHNVMYWYQQKSSQAPKLLFHYYDKDFNNEADTPDNFQSRRPNTSFCFLDIRSPGLGDTAMYLCATSRVSASGEQPQHFGDGTRLSIL.

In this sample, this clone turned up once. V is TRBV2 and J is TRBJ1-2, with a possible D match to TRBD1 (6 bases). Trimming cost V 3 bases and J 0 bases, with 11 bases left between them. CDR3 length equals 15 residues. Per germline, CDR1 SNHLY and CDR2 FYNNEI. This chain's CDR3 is CASSDPGGPNYGYTF. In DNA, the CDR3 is TGTGCCAGCAGTGATCCGGGGGGGCCTAACTATGGCTACACCTTC.

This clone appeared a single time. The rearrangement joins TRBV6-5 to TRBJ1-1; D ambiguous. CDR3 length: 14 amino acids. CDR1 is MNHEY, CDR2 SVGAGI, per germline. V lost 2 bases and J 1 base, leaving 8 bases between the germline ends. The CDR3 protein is CASSYREGNTEAFF. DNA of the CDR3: TGTGCCAGCAGTTACAGGGAGGGGAACACTGAAGCTTTCTTT.